This TCR beta chain stems from a study of blood T cell repertoires in COVID-19. The junction had 2 bases not matched to a gene; V was cut back by 6 bases and J by 1 base. The germline CDR1 and CDR2 sequences are LNHDA and SQIVND (reference sequence). This CDR3 comprises 14 residues. The repertoire was sequenced with immunoSEQ multiplex PCR; TCRdb's copy has only in-frame clones and lacks some. The data contain more than 110,000 clones, around 89% of them singletons. This clone was recorded a few times. Other nucleotide sequences from this sample produce the same CDR3. The TCR was taken from a man aged 55 to 70 with active or convalescent COVID-19. J is TRBJ1-2 and V is TRBV19; 10 bases align to TRBD1. What was sequenced was peripheral blood. DNA for the CDR3: TGTGCCAGTAGGCGGACAGGGGGTAACTATGGCTACACCTTC. Residues: CASRRTGGNYGYTF.